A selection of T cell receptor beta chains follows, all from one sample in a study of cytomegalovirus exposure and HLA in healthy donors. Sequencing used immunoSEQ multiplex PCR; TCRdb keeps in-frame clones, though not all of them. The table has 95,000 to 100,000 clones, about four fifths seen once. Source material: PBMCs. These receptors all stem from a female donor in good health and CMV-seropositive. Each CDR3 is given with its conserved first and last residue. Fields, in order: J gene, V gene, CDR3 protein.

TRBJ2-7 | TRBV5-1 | CASSLALGGSYEQYF
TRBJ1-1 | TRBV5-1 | CASSPGHRGEAFF
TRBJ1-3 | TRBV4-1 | CASSQDGQPYRGTIYF
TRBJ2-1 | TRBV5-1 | CASRWQGSYNEQFF
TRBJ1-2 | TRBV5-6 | CASLGPGGYGGYTF
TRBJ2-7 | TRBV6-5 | CASRLTSGAYEQYF
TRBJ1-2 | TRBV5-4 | CASSLAGYNLLGYTF
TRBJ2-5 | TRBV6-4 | CASSASRDRGPRAVETQYF
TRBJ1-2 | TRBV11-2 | CASSLDRVTNYGYTF
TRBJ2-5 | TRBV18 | CASSPLGQGVTETQYF
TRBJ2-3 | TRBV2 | CASSDLAGGGDTQYF
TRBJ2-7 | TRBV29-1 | CSVGTGGNYEQYF
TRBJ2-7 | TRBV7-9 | CASSPEKTGALPYEQYF
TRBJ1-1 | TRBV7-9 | CASSLIEGALNTEAFF
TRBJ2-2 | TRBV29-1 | CSGGTSGFAGELFF
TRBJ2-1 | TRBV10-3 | CAITRAGGPGNEQFF
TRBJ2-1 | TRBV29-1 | CSVDQLAGRYNEQFF
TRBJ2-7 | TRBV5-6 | CASSLGGPYEQYF
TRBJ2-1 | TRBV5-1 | CASSTGLSYNEQFF
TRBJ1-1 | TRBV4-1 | CASRWTLQEVSVNTEAFF
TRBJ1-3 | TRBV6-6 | CASSHRDSGNTIYF
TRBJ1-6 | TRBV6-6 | CASSYSGTSRFSPLHF
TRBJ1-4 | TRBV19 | CASSIGLPNEKLFF
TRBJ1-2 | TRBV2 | CASSEWLGGAGYGYTF
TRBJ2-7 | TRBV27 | CASSLSGGAALYEQYF
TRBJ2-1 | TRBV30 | CAWRLAVNEQFF
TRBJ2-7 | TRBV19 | CASSTYRGGDYEQYF
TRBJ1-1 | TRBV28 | CASSPTLVVDTEAFF
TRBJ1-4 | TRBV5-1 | CASSLVIQERAEKLFF
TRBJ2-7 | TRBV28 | CASSTIRGTYEQYF
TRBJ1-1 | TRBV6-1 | CASRPQGAAFF
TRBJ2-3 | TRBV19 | CASSPQGVSDTQYF
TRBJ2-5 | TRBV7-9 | CASSSRSPETQYF
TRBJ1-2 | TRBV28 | CASSIQGEGYTF
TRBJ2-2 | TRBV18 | CASSSTSPGELFF
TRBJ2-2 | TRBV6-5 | CASSYSLANTGELFF
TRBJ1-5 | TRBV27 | CASSSHDRWGNQPQHF
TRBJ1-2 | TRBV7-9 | CASSLEQAYGYTF
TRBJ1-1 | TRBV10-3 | CAITPTGTENTEAFF
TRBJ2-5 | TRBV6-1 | CASRGTLETQYF
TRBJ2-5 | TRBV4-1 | CASSQDQNSETQYF
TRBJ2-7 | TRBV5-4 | CASNLDSYEQYF
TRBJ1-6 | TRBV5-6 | CASSDRTDYFNSPLHF
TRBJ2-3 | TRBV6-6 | CASSYEGQGQNTQYF
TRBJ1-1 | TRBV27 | CASSRQDRGLYIF
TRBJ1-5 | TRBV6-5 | CASSYGRGLNQPQHF
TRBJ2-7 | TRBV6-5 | CASSLRTGWYEQYF
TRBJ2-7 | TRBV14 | CASSQDGSYEQYF
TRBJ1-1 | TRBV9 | CASSGGQGALGVTEAFF
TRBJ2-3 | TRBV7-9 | CASSLKLRAGAGADTQYF
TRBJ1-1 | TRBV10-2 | CASSDRGPNTEAFF
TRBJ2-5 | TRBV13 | CASSFRDTQETQYF
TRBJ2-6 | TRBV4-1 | CASSQEPPTRANVLTF